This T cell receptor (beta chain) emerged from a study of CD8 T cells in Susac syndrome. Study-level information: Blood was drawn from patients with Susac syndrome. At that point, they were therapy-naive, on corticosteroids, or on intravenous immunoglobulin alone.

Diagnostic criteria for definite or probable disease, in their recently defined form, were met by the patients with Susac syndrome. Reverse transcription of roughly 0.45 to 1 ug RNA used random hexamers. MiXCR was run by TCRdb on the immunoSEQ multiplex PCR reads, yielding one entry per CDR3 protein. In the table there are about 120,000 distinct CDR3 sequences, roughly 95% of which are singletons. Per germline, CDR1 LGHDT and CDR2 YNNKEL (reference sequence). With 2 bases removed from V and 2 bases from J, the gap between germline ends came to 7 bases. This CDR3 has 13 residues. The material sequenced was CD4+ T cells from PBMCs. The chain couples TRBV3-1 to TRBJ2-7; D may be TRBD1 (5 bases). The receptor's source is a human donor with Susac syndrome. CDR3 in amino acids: CASSQRGPYEQYF. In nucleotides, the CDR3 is TGTGCCAGCAGCCAAAGGGGTCCCTACGAGCAGTACTTC.